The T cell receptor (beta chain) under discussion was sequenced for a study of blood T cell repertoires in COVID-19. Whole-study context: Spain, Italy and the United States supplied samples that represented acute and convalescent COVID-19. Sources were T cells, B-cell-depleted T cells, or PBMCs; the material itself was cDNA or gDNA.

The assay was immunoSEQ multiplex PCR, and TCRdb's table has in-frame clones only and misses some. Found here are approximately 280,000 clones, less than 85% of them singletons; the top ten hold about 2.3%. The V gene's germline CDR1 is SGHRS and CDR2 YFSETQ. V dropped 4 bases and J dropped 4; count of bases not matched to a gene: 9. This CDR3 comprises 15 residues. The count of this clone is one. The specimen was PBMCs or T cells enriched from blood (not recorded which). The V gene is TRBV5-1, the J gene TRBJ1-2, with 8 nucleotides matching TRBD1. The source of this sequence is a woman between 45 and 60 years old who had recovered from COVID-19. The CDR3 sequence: CASSQAQGAVYGYTF. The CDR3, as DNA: TGCGCCAGCAGCCAGGCTCAGGGGGCGGTCTATGGCTACACCTTC.